The rows below give T cell receptor beta chains drawn from one sample of a study of tumor-infiltrating lymphocytes in localized non-small cell lung cancer. Profiled with immunoSEQ multiplex PCR; TCRdb holds only in-frame clones, not every one. The table includes approximately 10,000 clones, about 79% detected once. The sequenced sample consisted of uninvolved lung tissue not adjacent to the tumor. All receptors derive from a human donor with non-small cell lung cancer. Both conserved end residues are part of each CDR3. The D gene is left open where the match is weak. Clone size is shown for a subset of rows, as once, few, many or a class of expanded clone.

J gene	D gene	V gene	clone size	CDR3 DNA	CDR3 protein
TRBJ1-1	.	TRBV28	.	TGTGCCAGCACCCCGCGGCGTGGGGTGAACACTGAAGCTTTCTTT	CASTPRRGVNTEAFF
TRBJ2-1	TRBD2	TRBV5-4	.	TGTGCCAGCAGCCCAGCCGGGCTAGCGGACTACAATGAGCAGTTCTTC	CASSPAGLADYNEQFF
TRBJ2-1	.	TRBV2	.	TGTGCCAGCAGTGCACCCTACAATGAGCAGTTCTTC	CASSAPYNEQFF
TRBJ2-5	TRBD2	TRBV11-1	.	TGTGCCAGCAGCGTCGGACTAGCGGGCCAAGAGACCCAGTACTTC	CASSVGLAGQETQYF
TRBJ1-2	.	TRBV2	.	TGTGCCAGCACTGGGCCATGGGGTGGCTACACCTTC	CASTGPWGGYTF
TRBJ2-1	TRBD2	TRBV4-3	.	TGCGCCAGCAGCCAAGGGCTAGCGGGGGGCTCCTACAATGAGCAGTTCTTC	CASSQGLAGGSYNEQFF
TRBJ1-5	.	TRBV5-6	few	TGTGCCAGCAGCTGGGTCAGCAATCAGCCCCAGCATTTT	CASSWVSNQPQHF
TRBJ2-7	TRBD1	TRBV6-6	.	TGTGCCAGCAGTTCAACAGGGGCTCGGTTCGAGCAGTACTTC	CASSSTGARFEQYF
TRBJ1-2	.	TRBV10-3	.	TGTGCCAGCAGCGACAGGTCTGGCTACACCTTC	CASSDRSGYTF
TRBJ1-3	.	TRBV29-1	.	TGCAGCGTCGGTCGGGGGGACTCTGGAAACACCATATATTTT	CSVGRGDSGNTIYF
TRBJ2-7	.	TRBV14	.	TGTGCCAGCAGCCACCCCGTGGGTTACGAGCAGTACTTC	CASSHPVGYEQYF
TRBJ2-2	.	TRBV5-1	.	TGCGCCAGCAGCTCTGGACTAACCAGGACCGGGGAGCTGTTTTTT	CASSSGLTRTGELFF
TRBJ2-7	.	TRBV6-5	.	TGTGCCAGCAGAAGGGACGAAGCCTACGAGCAGTACTTC	CASRRDEAYEQYF
TRBJ2-2	TRBD2	TRBV6-1	large	TGTGCCAGCAGAGGGACTAGCGGGGGGATCGGGGAGCTGTTTTTT	CASRGTSGGIGELFF
TRBJ2-5	.	TRBV27	.	TGTGCCAGCAGTTTATCGGAAAAGACCCAGTACTTC	CASSLSEKTQYF
TRBJ2-1	.	TRBV28	.	TGTGCCAGCAGTTTGGCGCTCAACAAGGTGCATGAGCAGTTCTTC	CASSLALNKVHEQFF
TRBJ1-1	.	TRBV19	.	TGTGCCAGTAGTAGGACAGTGGAGGCTTTCTTT	CASSRTVEAFF
TRBJ2-7	TRBD1	TRBV4-1	.	TGCGCCAGCAGCTACGGGACAGGGGGTTACGAGCAGTACTTC	CASSYGTGGYEQYF
TRBJ2-3	.	TRBV27	few	TGTGCCAGCAGTTCCATCTTGTTGGGGGCAGATACGCAGTATTTT	CASSSILLGADTQYF
TRBJ1-2	.	TRBV25-1	.	TGTGCCAGCAGTGGGACATATGGTGGCTACACCTTC	CASSGTYGGYTF
TRBJ2-7	TRBD2	TRBV5-3	.	TGTGCCAGAAGCTTGGTACTTCGGGTGGACGTGGGACTAACAGCCTACGAGCAGTACTTC	CARSLVLRVDVGLTAYEQYF
TRBJ2-3	.	TRBV18	.	TGTGCCAGCTCACTGATTTCAGATACGCAGTATTTT	CASSLISDTQYF
TRBJ2-1	.	TRBV6-1	.	TGTGCCAGCAGTGAAAAATTCGGCGTGGAGGAGGCGTACTACAATGAGCAGTTCTTC	CASSEKFGVEEAYYNEQFF
TRBJ1-2	TRBD1	TRBV28	.	TGTGCCAGCAGGGCGACAGGGCTAGAAGCTAACTATGGCTACACCTTC	CASRATGLEANYGYTF
TRBJ1-2	TRBD1	TRBV5-5	.	TGTGCCAGCAGCAGGGACAGGGATTCCCTAAACTATGGCTACACCTTC	CASSRDRDSLNYGYTF
TRBJ2-3	.	TRBV11-2	.	TGTGCCAGCAGCTTAAAAGGAGGATCGGTAGATACGCAGTATTTT	CASSLKGGSVDTQYF
TRBJ2-5	.	TRBV29-1	.	TGCAGCGTTGGACAGGTCAAAGAGACCCAGTACTTC	CSVGQVKETQYF
TRBJ2-3	.	TRBV5-1	.	TGCGCCAGCAGCTTGCTAGTTAGCACAGATACGCAGTATTTT	CASSLLVSTDTQYF
TRBJ2-3	.	TRBV6-6	.	TGTGCCAGCACCTACAGCGCTCCTGTCACAGATACGCAGTATTTT	CASTYSAPVTDTQYF
TRBJ2-2	TRBD2	TRBV11-2	.	TGTGCCAGCAGCTTTAGCGGGAGGGGCACCGGGGAGCTGTTTTTT	CASSFSGRGTGELFF
TRBJ1-4	.	TRBV5-1	.	TGCGCCAGCAGCTTAGCAGCGGATGAAAAACTGTTTTTT	CASSLAADEKLFF
TRBJ1-2	.	TRBV7-9	.	TGTGCCAGCAGCCATAGGACGATAACCTATGGCTACACCTTC	CASSHRTITYGYTF
TRBJ1-2	.	TRBV11-2	once	TGTGCCAGCAGCTTAGCCCGGAACAGGGACCCAAAGGACTATGGCTACACCTTC	CASSLARNRDPKDYGYTF
TRBJ2-7	TRBD1	TRBV28	few	TGTGCCAGCAGTTCAGCCGGGACAGGGACCTACGAGCAGTACTTC	CASSSAGTGTYEQYF
TRBJ1-2	TRBD1	TRBV7-8	.	TGTGCCAGCAGCTTCGCGTCGACAGGGGGCAACTATGGCTACACCTTC	CASSFASTGGNYGYTF
TRBJ2-1	TRBD2	TRBV7-3	.	TGTGCCAGATCCGGGACTAGCGGGAACACTTACAATGAGCAGTTCTTC	CARSGTSGNTYNEQFF
TRBJ2-3	TRBD2	TRBV29-1	.	TGCAGCGTTGAAGATCAAGCGGGAGTTACGGATACGCAGTATTTT	CSVEDQAGVTDTQYF
TRBJ1-1	TRBD1	TRBV27	.	TGTGCCAGCAGTCCAGCTAACAGGGGGGGAACTGAAGCTTTCTTT	CASSPANRGGTEAFF
TRBJ2-7	.	TRBV9	once	TGTGCCAGCAGCGCGGATTCCTACGAGCAGTACTTC	CASSADSYEQYF
TRBJ1-5	.	TRBV19	few	TGTGCCAGTAGTATAGATTTAAGCCAGCCCCAGCATTTT	CASSIDLSQPQHF
TRBJ2-7	TRBD1	TRBV6-4	.	TGTGCCAGCAGTGCCGCAGGGGGCACCGCCGAGCAGTACTTC	CASSAAGGTAEQYF
TRBJ1-2	.	TRBV6-5	once	TGTGCCAGCAGTTACATAAAGGGAGCAGTCTACACCTTC	CASSYIKGAVYTF
TRBJ2-5	TRBD1	TRBV13	.	TGTGCCAGCAGCTTAAGGGACAGGGGGCACCAAGAGACCCAGTACTTC	CASSLRDRGHQETQYF
TRBJ2-6	.	TRBV19	.	TGTGCCAGTAGCCGGGTTAGGGCTCGGGTTGTGGAAGGGGCCAACGTCCTGACTTTC	CASSRVRARVVEGANVLTF
TRBJ2-3	.	TRBV28	.	TGTGCCAGCAGTTTATCCGGCCTTAGGGTAGTCACAGATACGCAGTATTTT	CASSLSGLRVVTDTQYF
TRBJ2-1	TRBD2	TRBV4-2	.	TGTGCCAGCAGCCCCCTAAATGAGGGAGGGCTCTTTGATGATGAGCAGTTCTTC	CASSPLNEGGLFDDEQFF
TRBJ2-6	TRBD2	TRBV14	.	TGTGCCAGCAGCCAAATCAGCGGGAGGGGAAACTCTGGGGCCAACGTCCTGACTTTC	CASSQISGRGNSGANVLTF
TRBJ2-1	TRBD1	TRBV9	.	TGTGCCAGCAGCGTAGAGGTAAAGGGACAGCCTTTCTACAATGAGCAGTTCTTC	CASSVEVKGQPFYNEQFF
TRBJ2-6	.	TRBV7-6	.	TGTGCCAGCACCCAATCGGGGGCCAACGTCCTGACTTTC	CASTQSGANVLTF
TRBJ2-5	.	TRBV28	.	TGTGCCAGCAGTTTGTCCAGCTCCCAAGAGACCCAGTACTTC	CASSLSSSQETQYF
TRBJ2-2	.	TRBV28	.	TGTGCCAGCAGACCCGACCGAACAGGGAAATGGACCGGGGAGCTGTTTTTT	CASRPDRTGKWTGELFF
TRBJ2-7	.	TRBV6-5	.	TGTGCCAGCAGTTACTCCGACGAGCAGTACTTC	CASSYSDEQYF
TRBJ2-7	.	TRBV5-5	once	TGTGCCAGCAGCCCCCGAGGCAGGGACGAGCAGTACTTC	CASSPRGRDEQYF
TRBJ1-2	TRBD1	TRBV29-1	.	TGCAGCGCCGGAGAAACAGGGGGCAATGGCTACACCTTC	CSAGETGGNGYTF
TRBJ1-2	TRBD1	TRBV30	.	TGTGCCTGGAATCGGGGGACAGGGACGATGTACACCTTC	CAWNRGTGTMYTF
TRBJ1-3	.	TRBV13	.	TGTGCCAGCAGCCTGACGGCCTCTGGAAACACCATATATTTT	CASSLTASGNTIYF
TRBJ2-2	TRBD2	TRBV28	.	TGTGCCAGCAGGGGACTAGCGGGAGAGGTGGAGCTGTTTTTT	CASRGLAGEVELFF
TRBJ2-7	TRBD1	TRBV10-2	.	TGCGCCAGCAGTGACCGTCAGGGGGCCTACGAGCAGTACTTC	CASSDRQGAYEQYF